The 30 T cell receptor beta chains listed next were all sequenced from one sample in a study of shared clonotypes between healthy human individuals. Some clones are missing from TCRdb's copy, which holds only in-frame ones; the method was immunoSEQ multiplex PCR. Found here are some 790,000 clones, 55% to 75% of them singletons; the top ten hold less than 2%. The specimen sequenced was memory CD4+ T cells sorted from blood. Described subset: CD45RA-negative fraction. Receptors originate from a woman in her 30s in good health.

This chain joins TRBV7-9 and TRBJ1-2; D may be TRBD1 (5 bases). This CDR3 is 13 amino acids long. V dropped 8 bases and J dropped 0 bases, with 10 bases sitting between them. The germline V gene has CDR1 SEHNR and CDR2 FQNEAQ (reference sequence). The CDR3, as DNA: TGTGCCAGCGACAGCGGAGCTAACTATGGCTACACCTTC. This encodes CASDSGANYGYTF.

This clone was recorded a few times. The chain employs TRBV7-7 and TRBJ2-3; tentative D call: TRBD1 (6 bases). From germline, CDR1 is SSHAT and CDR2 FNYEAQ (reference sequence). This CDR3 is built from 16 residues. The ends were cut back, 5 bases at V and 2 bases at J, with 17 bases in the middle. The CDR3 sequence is CASSLNRAGVTDTQYF. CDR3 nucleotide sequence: TGTGCCAGCAGCCTTAACAGGGCAGGGGTCACAGATACGCAGTATTTT.

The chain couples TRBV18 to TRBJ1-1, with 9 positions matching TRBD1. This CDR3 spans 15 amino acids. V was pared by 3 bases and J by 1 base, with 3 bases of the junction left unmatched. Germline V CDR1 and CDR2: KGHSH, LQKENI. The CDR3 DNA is TGTGCCAGCTCACCCGAGACAGGGGGGAACACTGAAGCTTTCTTT. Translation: CASSPETGGNTEAFF.

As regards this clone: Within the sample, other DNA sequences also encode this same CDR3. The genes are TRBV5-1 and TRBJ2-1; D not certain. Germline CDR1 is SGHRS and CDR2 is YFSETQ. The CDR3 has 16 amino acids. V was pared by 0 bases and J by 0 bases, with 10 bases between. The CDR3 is CASSLAPGSSYNEQFF. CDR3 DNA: TGCGCCAGCAGCTTGGCCCCGGGCAGCTCCTACAATGAGCAGTTCTTC.

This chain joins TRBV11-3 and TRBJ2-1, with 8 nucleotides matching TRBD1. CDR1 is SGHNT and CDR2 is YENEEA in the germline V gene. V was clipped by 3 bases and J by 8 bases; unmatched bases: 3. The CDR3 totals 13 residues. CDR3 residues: CASSLTGEHEQFF. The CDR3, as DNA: TGTGCCAGCAGCTTGACAGGGGAACATGAGCAGTTCTTC. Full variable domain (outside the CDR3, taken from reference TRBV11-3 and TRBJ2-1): EAGVVQSPRYKIIEKKQPVAFWCNPISGHNTLYWYLQNLGQGPELLIRYENEEAVDDSQLPKDRFSAERLKGVDSTLKIQPAELGDSAVYLCASSLTGEHEQFFGPGTRLTVL.

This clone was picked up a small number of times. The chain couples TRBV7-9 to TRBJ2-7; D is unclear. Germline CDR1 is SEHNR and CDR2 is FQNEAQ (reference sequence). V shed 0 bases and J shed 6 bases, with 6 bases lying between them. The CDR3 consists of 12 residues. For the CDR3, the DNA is TGTGCCAGCAGCTTAGCTCAGACCGAGCAGTACTTC. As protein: CASSLAQTEQYF. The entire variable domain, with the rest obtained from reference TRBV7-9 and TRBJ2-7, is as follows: DTGVSQNPRHKITKRGQNVTFRCDPISEHNRLYWYRQTLGQGPEFLTYFQNEAQLEKSRLLSDRFSAERPKGSFSTLEIQRTEQGDSAMYLCASSLAQTEQYFGPGTRLTVT.

The CDR3 protein is CASSEIASSQYF. CDR3 nucleotides: TGTGCCAGCAGTGAGATTGCGTCTAGCCAGTACTTC. The chain combines TRBV25-1 with TRBJ2-5; no definite D call. The CDR3 sequence is 12 residues long. With 3 bases removed from V and 10 bases from J, the gap between germline ends came to 12 bases. Per germline, CDR1 MGHDK and CDR2 SYGVNS.

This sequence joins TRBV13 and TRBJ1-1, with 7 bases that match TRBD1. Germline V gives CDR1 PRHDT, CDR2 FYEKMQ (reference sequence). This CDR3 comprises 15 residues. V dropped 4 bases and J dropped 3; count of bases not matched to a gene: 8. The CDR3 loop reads CASSSGRQGHTEAFF. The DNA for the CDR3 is TGTGCCAGCAGCTCTGGGCGACAGGGTCACACTGAAGCTTTCTTT.

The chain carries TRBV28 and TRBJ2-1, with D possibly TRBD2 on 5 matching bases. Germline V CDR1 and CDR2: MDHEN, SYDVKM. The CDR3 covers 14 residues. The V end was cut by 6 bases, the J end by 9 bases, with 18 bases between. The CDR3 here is CASSWTPWWGEQFF. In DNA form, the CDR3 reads TGTGCCAGCAGCTGGACTCCGTGGTGGGGTGAGCAGTTCTTC.

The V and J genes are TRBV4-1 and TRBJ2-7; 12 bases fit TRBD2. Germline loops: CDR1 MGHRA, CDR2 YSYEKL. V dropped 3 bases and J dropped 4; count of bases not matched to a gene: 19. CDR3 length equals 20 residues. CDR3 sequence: CASSQQPASGRARALYEQYF. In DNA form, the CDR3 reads TGCGCCAGCAGCCAGCAGCCGGCTAGCGGGAGGGCCCGAGCATTATACGAGCAGTACTTC.

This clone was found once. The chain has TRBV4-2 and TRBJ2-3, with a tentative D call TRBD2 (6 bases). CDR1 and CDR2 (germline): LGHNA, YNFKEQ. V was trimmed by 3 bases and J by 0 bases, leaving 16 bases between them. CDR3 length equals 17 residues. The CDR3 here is CASSHPGDSRSTDTQYF. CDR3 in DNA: TGTGCCAGCAGCCACCCCGGGGACTCCAGGAGCACAGATACGCAGTATTTT.

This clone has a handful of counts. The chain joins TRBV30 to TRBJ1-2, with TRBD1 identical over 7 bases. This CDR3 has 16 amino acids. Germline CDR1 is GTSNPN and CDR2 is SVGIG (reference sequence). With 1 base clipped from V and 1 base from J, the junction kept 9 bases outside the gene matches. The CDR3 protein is CAWSAPGTALNYGYTF. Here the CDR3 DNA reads TGTGCCTGGAGTGCTCCAGGGACAGCTCTTAACTATGGCTACACCTTC.

As DNA, the CDR3 is TGTGCCAGCAGCGAGGGACTAGCGGGGGCGCACAATGAGCAGTTCTTC. It specifies CASSEGLAGAHNEQFF. The rearrangement uses TRBV9 and TRBJ2-1; 14 positions agree with TRBD2. This CDR3 is 16 amino acids long. V shed 3 bases and J 5 bases; nucleotides not matched to a gene: 4. The germline V gene has CDR1 SGDLS and CDR2 YYNGEE.

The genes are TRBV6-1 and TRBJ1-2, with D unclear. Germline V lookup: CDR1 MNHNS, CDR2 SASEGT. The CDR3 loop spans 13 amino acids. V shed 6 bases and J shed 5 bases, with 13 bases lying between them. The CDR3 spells CASRPLVEYGYTF. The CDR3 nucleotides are TGTGCCAGCAGACCCCTTGTGGAATATGGCTACACCTTC.

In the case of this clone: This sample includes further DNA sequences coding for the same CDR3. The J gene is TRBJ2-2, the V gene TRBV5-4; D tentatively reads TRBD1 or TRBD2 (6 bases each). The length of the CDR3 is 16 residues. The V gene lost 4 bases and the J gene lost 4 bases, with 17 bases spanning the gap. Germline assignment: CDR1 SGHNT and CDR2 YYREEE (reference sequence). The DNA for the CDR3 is TGTGCCAGCAGCCATGAGGGGGGATCGGTCACCGGGGAGCTGTTTTTT. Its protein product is CASSHEGGSVTGELFF.

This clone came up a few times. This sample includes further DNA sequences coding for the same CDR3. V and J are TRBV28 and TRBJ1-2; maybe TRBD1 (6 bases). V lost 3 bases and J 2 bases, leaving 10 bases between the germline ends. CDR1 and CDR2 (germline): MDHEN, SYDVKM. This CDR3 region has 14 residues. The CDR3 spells CASSLQTGNYGYTF. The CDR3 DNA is TGTGCCAGCAGTTTGCAGACAGGCAACTATGGCTACACCTTC.

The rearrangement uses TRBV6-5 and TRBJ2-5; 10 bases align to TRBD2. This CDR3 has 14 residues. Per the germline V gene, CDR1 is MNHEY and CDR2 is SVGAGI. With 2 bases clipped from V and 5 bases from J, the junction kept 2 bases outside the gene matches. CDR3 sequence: CASSYGTSVETQYF. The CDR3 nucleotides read TGTGCCAGCAGTTACGGGACTAGCGTCGAGACCCAGTACTTC.

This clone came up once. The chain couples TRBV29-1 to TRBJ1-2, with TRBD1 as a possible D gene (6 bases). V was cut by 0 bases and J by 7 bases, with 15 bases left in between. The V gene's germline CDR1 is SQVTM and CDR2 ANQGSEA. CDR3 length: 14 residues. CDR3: CSVEDHPGARGYTF. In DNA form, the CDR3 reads TGCAGCGTTGAAGATCACCCGGGGGCGCGTGGCTACACCTTC.

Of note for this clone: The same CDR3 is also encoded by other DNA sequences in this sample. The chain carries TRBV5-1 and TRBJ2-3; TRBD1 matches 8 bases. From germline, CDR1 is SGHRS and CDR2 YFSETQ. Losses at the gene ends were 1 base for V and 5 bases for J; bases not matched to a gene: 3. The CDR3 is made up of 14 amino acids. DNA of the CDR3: TGCGCCAGCAGCTTGCAGGGGGCTGGAGATACGCAGTATTTT. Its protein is CASSLQGAGDTQYF. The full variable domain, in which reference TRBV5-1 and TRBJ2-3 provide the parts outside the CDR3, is KAGVTQTPRYLIKTRGQQVTLSCSPISGHRSVSWYQQTPGQGLQFLFEYFSETQRNKGNFPGRFSGRQFSNSRSEMNVSTLELGDSALYLCASSLQGAGDTQYFGPGTRLTVL.

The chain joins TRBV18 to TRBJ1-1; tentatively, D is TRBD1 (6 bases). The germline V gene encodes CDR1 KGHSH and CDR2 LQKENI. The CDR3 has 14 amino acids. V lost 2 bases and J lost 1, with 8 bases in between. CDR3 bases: TGTGCCAGCTCACCAGAGGGGGGGAACACTGAAGCTTTCTTT. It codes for CASSPEGGNTEAFF.

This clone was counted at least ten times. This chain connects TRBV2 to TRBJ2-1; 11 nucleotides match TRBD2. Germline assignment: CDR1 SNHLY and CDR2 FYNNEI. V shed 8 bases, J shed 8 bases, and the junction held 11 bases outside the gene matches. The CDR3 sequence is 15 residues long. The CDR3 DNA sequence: TGTGCCAGCGACCTTTTGACTAGCGGGACCTATGAGCAGTTCTTC. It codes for CASDLLTSGTYEQFF.

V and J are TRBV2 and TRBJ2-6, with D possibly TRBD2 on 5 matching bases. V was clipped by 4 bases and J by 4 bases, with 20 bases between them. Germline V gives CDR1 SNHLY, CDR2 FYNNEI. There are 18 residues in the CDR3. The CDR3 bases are TGTGCCAGCAGTGGCCAGCTAGCCCGGGTTGGCGGGGCCAACGTCCTGACTTTC. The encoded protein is CASSGQLARVGGANVLTF.

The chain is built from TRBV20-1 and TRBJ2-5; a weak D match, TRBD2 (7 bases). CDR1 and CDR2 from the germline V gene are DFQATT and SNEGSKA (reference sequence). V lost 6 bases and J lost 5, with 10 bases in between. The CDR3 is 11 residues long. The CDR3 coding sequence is TGCAGTGCGAAGGGGGGGGAGACCCAGTACTTC. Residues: CSAKGGETQYF.

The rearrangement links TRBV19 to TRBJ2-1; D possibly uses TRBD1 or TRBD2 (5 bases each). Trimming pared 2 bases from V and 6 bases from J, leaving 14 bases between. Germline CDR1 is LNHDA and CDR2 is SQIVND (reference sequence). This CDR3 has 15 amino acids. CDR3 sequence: CASSIYGTTSNEQFF. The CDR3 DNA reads TGTGCCAGTAGTATATATGGGACCACAAGCAATGAGCAGTTCTTC.

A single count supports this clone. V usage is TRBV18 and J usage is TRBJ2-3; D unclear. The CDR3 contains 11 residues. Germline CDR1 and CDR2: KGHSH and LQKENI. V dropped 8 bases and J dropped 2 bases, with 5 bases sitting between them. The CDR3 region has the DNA TGTGCCAGCACCTACACAGATACGCAGTATTTT. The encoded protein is CASTYTDTQYF.

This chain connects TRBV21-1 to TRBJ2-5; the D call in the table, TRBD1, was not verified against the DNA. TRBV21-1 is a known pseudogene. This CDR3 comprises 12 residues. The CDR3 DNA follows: TGTGCCAGCAGCAAATGGGGACAGGGGAAGTACTTC. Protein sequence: CASSKWGQGKYF.

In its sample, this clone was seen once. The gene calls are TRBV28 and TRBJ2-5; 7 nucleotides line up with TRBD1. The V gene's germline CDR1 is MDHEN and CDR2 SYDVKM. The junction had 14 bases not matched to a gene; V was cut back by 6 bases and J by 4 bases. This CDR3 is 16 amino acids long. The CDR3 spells CASSPTGQGVRETQYF. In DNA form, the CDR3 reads TGTGCCAGCAGCCCTACGGGGCAGGGGGTGCGAGAGACCCAGTACTTC.

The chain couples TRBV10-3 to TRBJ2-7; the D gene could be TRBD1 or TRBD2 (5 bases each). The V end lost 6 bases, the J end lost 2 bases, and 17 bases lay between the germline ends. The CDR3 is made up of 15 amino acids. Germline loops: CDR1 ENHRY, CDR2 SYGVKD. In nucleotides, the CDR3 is TGTGCCATCAGGGGCCGGGACGAACCTCCCTACGAGCAGTACTTC. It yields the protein CAIRGRDEPPYEQYF.

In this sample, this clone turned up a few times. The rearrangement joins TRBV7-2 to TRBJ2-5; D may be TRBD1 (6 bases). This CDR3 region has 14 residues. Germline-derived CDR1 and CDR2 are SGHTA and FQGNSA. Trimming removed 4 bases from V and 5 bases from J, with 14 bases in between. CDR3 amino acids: CASSSYRVPETQYF. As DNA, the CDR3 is TGTGCCAGCAGCTCTTACAGGGTACCCGAGACCCAGTACTTC.

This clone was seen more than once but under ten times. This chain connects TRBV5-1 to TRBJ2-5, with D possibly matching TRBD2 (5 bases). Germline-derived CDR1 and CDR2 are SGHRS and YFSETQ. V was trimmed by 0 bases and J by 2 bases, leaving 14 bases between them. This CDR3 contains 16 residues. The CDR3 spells CASSLGPGSGQETQYF. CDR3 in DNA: TGCGCCAGCAGCTTGGGCCCGGGAAGCGGTCAAGAGACCCAGTACTTC.